One T cell receptor (beta chain) is described in this entry. The antigen is unknown. The source of the sample is a study of T cells in Graves' hyperthyroidism and ophthalmopathy. Study-wide results and caveats: Researchers found most expanded thyroid clonotypes above 0.001 in blood as well.

Trimming stripped 0 bases from V and 6 bases from J, with 15 bases between. Germline V gene sequence: CDR1 SGHDT, CDR2 YYEEEE. There are 16 residues in the CDR3. Disease duration under 2 months; hyperthyroidism patients were aged 18 to 65. Orbital computed tomography, thyroid ultrasound, serum thyroxine and TRAb, and clinical symptoms together informed the diagnoses. RNA transcripts yielded amplified TCR beta CDR3 regions. RT-PCR in the first round (using the HTBI primer set) targeted the TCR CDR3. TCRdb re-derived calls from the multiplex PCR reads in MiXCR, one entry per CDR3 protein. The table has some 760,000 distinct CDR3 sequences, less than 15% seen once.

This sequence originates from a woman aged 18-29 years with Graves' hyperthyroidism. The chain uses TRBV5-6 and TRBJ2-2, with D tentatively TRBD2 (5 bases). Material: blood. CDR3 coding DNA: TGTGCCAGCAGCTTGGCTCTAGCAGATCTTTCCGGGGAGCTGTTTTTT. Amino acids: CASSLALADLSGELFF.